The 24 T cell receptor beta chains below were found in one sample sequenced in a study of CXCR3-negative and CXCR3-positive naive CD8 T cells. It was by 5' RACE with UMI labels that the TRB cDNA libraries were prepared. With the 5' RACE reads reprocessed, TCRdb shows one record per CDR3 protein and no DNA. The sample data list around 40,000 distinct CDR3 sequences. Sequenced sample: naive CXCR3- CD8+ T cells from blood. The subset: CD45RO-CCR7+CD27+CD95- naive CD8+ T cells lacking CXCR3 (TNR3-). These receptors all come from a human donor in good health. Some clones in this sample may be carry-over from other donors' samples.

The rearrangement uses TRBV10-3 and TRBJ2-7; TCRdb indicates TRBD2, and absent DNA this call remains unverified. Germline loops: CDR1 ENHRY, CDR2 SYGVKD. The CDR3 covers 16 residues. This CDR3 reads CAISESWTSGSYEQYF.

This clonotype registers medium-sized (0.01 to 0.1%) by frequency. CDR3 amino acids: CASLGQGALDTQYF. The chain recombines TRBV6-5 with TRBJ2-3; no DNA is available, so the TRBD1 call from TCRdb remains unchecked. Germline assignment: CDR1 MNHEY and CDR2 SVGAGI. This CDR3 spans 14 amino acids.

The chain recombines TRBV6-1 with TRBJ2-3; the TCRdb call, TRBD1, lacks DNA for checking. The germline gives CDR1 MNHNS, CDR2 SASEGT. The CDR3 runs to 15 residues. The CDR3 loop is CVTGVPVASTDTQYF.

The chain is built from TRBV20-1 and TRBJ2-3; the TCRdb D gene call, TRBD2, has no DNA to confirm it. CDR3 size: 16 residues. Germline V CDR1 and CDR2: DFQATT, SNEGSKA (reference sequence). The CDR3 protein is CSARDSRSGGTDTQYF.

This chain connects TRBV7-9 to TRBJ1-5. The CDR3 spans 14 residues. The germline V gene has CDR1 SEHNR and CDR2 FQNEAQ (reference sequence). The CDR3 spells CASSTGLINQPQHF.

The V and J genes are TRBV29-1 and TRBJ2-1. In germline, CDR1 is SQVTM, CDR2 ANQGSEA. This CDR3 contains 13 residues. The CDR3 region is CSSRVLSYNEQFF.

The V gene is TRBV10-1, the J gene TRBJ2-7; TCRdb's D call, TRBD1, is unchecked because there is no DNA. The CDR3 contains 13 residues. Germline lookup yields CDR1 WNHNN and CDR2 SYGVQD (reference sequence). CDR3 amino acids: CASSGTASYEQYF.

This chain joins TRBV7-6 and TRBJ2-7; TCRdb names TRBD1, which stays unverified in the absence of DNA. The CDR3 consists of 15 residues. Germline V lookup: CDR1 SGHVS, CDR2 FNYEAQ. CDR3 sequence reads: CASSSTPQGYYEQYF.

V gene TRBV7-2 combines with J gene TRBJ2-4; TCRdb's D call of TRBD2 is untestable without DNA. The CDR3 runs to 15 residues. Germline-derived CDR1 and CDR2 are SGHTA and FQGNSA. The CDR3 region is CASSFTPSAKNIQYF.

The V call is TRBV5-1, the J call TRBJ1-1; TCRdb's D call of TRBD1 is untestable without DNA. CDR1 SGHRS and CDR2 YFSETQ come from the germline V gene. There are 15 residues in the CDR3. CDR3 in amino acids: CASSGGQGMNTEAFF.

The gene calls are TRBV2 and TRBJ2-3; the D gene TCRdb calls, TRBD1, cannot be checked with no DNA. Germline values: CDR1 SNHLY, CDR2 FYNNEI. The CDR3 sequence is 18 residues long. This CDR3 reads CASSEPLDRGDVADTQYF.

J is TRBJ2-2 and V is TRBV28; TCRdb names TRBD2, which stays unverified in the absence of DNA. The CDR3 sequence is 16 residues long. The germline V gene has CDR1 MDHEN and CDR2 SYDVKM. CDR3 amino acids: CASSLSRGTFTGELFF.

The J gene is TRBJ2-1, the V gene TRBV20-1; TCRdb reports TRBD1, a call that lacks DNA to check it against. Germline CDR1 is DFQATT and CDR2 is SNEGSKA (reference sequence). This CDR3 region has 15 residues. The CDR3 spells CSARGVAGAYNEQFF.

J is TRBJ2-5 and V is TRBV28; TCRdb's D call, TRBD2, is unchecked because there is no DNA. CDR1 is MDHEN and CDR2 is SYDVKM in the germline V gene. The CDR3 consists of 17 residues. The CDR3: CASSLTSGQSWEETQYF. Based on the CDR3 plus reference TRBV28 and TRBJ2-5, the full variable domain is DVKVTQSSRYLVKRTGEKVFLECVQDMDHENMFWYRQDPGLGLRLIYFSYDVKMKEKGDIPEGYSVSREKKERFSLILESASTNQTSMYLCASSLTSGQSWEETQYFGPGTRLLVL.

CDR3: CAGSSPPDFTDTQYF. The chain joins TRBV7-2 to TRBJ2-3; TCRdb calls TRBD2, which cannot be checked without DNA. CDR1 is SGHTA, CDR2 FQGNSA, per germline. The CDR3 runs to 15 residues. The full variable domain, completed using reference TRBV7-2 and TRBJ2-3, is GAGVSQSPSNKVTEKGKDVELRCDPISGHTALYWYRQSLGQGLEFLIYFQGNSAPDKSGLPSDRFSAERTGGSVSTLTIQRTQQEDSAVYLCAGSSPPDFTDTQYFGPGTRLTVL.

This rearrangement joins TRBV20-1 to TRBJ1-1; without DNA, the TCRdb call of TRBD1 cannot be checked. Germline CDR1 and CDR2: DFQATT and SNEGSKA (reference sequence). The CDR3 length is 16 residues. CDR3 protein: CSARDHIGQENTEAFF.

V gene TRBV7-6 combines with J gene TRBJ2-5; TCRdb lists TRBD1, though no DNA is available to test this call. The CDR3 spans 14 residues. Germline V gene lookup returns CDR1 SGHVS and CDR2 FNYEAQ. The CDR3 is CASSFWTEEETQYF.

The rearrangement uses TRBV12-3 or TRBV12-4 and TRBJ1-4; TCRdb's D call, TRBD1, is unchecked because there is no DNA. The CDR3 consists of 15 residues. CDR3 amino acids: CASSPVGGTNEKLFF.

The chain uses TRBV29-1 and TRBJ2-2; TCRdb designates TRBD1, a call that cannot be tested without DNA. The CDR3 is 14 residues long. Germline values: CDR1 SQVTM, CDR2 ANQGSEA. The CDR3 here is CSATGTLNTGELFF.

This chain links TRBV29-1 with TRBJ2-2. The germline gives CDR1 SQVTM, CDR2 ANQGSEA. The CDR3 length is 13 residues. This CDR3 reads CSVGRQNTGELFF.

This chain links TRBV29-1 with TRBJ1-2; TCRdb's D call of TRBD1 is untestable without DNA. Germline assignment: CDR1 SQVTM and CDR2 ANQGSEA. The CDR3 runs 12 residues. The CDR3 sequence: CSGVTGDYGYTF.

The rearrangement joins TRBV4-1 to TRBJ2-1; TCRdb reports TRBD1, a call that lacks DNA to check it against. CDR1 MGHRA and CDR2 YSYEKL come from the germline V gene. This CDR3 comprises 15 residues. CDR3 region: CASTMDRGEYNEQFF.

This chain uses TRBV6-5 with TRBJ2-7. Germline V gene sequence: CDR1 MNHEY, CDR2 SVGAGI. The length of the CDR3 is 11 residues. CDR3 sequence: CASSYRHEQYF.

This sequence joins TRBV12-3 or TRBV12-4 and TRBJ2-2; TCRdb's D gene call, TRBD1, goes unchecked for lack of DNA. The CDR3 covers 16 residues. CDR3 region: CASSLRRGRNTGELFF.